The rows below give T cell receptor beta chains drawn from one sample of a study of T cells expressing NK-cell markers. TCRdb re-called the 5' RACE reads; one entry per CDR3 protein, DNA not given. The sample holds under 600,000 distinct CDR3 sequences. The specimen sequenced was blood T cells: a sorted CD56 or NKG2C T cell subset, CD4+ or CD8+ T cells, or bulk PBMC T cells (not recorded which). The receptors were sampled from a woman aged 50 to 65 in good health. The CDR3 runs from the conserved cysteine through the conserved F or W. Each record gives: J gene, V gene, CDR3 protein.

J: TRBJ2-5
V: TRBV29-1
CDR3: CSVFKISETQYF

J: TRBJ2-4
V: TRBV19
CDR3: CASSPGGQPHIQYF

J: TRBJ2-7
V: TRBV4-1
CDR3: CASSQDPGGAQLYEQYF

J: TRBJ2-1
V: TRBV9
CDR3: CASSVGPGLVVEQFF

J: TRBJ1-5
V: TRBV19
CDR3: CASSDNYNQPQHF

J: TRBJ2-4
V: TRBV3-1
CDR3: CASSQRPAGFENIQYF

J: TRBJ2-3
V: TRBV3-1
CDR3: CASSQDRVGYTDTQYF

J: TRBJ1-5
V: TRBV24-1
CDR3: CATSDHGDGINQPQHF

J: TRBJ2-7
V: TRBV7-6
CDR3: CASSSYRGSEGLREQYF

J: TRBJ2-2
V: TRBV29-1
CDR3: CSVLDRGGGTGELFF

J: TRBJ2-5
V: TRBV24-1
CDR3: CATSSTSGSIGETQYF

J: TRBJ2-5
V: TRBV21-1
CDR3: CASSKRPVNQETQYF

J: TRBJ2-3
V: TRBV20-1
CDR3: CSARDPRGPGTDTQYF

J: TRBJ2-1
V: TRBV12-1
CDR3: CAGLRRAFVGYNEQFF

J: TRBJ1-5
V: TRBV20-1
CDR3: CSASVDGYRNQPQHF

J: TRBJ2-5
V: TRBV20-1
CDR3: CSASPPIAGVGETQYF

J: TRBJ2-1
V: TRBV7-9
CDR3: CASSWGEWNEQFF

J: TRBJ2-3
V: TRBV3-1
CDR3: CASSLRMGSTDTQYF

J: TRBJ2-3
V: TRBV6-1
CDR3: CASSEWARPSTDTQYF

J: TRBJ2-5
V: TRBV20-1
CDR3: CSASLNSEETQYF

J: TRBJ2-7
V: TRBV12-3/TRBV12-4
CDR3: CASQIGPNIYEQYF

J: TRBJ2-2
V: TRBV7-3
CDR3: CASSPLIGDLLADTGELFF

J: TRBJ2-7
V: TRBV5-6
CDR3: CASSRVLDEQYF

J: TRBJ2-2
V: TRBV24-1
CDR3: CANLREPAEGPTGELFF

J: TRBJ1-2
V: TRBV12-3/TRBV12-4
CDR3: CASSFRDRKHGYTF

J: TRBJ2-3
V: TRBV30
CDR3: CAWSPQRARRGTDTQYF

J: TRBJ2-7
V: TRBV7-8
CDR3: CASSAYYEQYF

J: TRBJ1-3
V: TRBV5-1
CDR3: CASSLSGVSGNTIYF

J: TRBJ2-7
V: TRBV27
CDR3: CASSSTPGLGAYEQYF

J: TRBJ2-5
V: TRBV5-6
CDR3: CASSIFDRGPQETQYF

J: TRBJ2-6
V: TRBV27
CDR3: CASIVTSGTLGANVLTF

J: TRBJ2-3
V: TRBV5-4
CDR3: CASSLDSSTQYF

J: TRBJ2-1
V: TRBV7-9
CDR3: CASSLGRATVNEQFF

J: TRBJ1-4
V: TRBV20-1
CDR3: CSAGAGEKLFF

J: TRBJ1-5
V: TRBV7-2
CDR3: CASSLAPGWNQPQHF

J: TRBJ2-1
V: TRBV5-1
CDR3: CASRLDNNEQFF

J: TRBJ1-1
V: TRBV3-1
CDR3: CASSQVGTGGSPEAFF

J: TRBJ2-1
V: TRBV12-3/TRBV12-4
CDR3: CASRGGYNEQFF

J: TRBJ1-5
V: TRBV6-6
CDR3: CASSYSGFSNQPQHF

J: TRBJ2-2
V: TRBV29-1
CDR3: CSAVGQITGELFF

J: TRBJ2-1
V: TRBV4-1
CDR3: CASSSPVSYNEQFF

J: TRBJ2-2
V: TRBV29-1
CDR3: CSVGGGYSGELFF

J: TRBJ2-5
V: TRBV12-3/TRBV12-4
CDR3: CASTITRQETQYF

J: TRBJ2-5
V: TRBV5-1
CDR3: CASSRTGGQEETQYF

J: TRBJ1-6
V: TRBV5-1
CDR3: CASSWGTGDSPLHF

J: TRBJ1-1
V: TRBV27
CDR3: CASTKGGEAFF

J: TRBJ2-5
V: TRBV5-6
CDR3: CASSFFGLAGTRETQYF